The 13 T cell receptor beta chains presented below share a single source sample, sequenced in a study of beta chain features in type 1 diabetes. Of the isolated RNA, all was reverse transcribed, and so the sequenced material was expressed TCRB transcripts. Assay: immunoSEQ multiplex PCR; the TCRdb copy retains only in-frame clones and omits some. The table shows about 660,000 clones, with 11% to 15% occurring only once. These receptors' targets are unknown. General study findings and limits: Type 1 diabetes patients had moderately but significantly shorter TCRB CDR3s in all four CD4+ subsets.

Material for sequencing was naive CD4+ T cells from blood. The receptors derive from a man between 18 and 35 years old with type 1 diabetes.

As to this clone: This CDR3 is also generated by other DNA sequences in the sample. The CDR3 coding sequence is TGTGCCAGCAGCCTTGGGCTCTATGGCTACACCTTC. Amino acids: CASSLGLYGYTF. The chain recombines TRBV28 with TRBJ1-2; D remains unclear. This CDR3 is built from 12 residues. Germline values: CDR1 MDHEN, CDR2 SYDVKM. Trimming removed 6 bases at V and 4 bases at J, with 9 bases between.

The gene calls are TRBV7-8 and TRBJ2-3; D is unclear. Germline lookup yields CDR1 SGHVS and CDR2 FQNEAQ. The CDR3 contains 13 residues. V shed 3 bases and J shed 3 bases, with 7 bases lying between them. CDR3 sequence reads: CASSFSQTDTQYF. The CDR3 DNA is TGTGCCAGCAGCTTCTCTCAGACAGATACGCAGTATTTT.

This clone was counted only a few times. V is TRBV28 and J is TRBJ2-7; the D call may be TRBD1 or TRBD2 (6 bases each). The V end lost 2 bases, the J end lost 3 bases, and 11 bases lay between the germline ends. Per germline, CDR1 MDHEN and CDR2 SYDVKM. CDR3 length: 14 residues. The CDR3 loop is CASSLVEGGYEQYF. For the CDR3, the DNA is TGTGCCAGCAGTTTAGTAGAGGGGGGCTACGAGCAGTACTTC.

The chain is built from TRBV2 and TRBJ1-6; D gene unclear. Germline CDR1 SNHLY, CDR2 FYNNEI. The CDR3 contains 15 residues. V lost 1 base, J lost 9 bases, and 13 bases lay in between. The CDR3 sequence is CASSEGNLRISPLHF. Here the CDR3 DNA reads TGTGCCAGCAGTGAAGGGAACCTGCGCATTTCACCCCTCCACTTT.

In DNA form, the CDR3 reads TGTGCCTGGAGTCCTACAGGGGGCATTGGCTACACCTTC. This codes for CAWSPTGGIGYTF. This rearrangement joins TRBV30 to TRBJ1-2; 9 bases agree with TRBD1. This CDR3 spans 13 amino acids. The germline V gene has CDR1 GTSNPN and CDR2 SVGIG (reference sequence). Trimming at V came to 2 bases and at J to 7 bases, leaving 5 bases not matched to a gene.

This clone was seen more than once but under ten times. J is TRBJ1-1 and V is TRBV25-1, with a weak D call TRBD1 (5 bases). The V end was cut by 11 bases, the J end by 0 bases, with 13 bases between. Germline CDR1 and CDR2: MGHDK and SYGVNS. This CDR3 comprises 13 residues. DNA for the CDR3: TGTGCCGCAGCCGGGGGGATGAACACTGAAGCTTTCTTT. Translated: CAAAGGMNTEAFF. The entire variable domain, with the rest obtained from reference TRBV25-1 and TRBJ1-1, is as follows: EADIYQTPRYLVIGTGKKITLECSQTMGHDKMYWYQQDPGMELHLIHYSYGVNSTEKGDLSSESTVSRIRTEHFPLTLESARPSHTSQYLCAAAGGMNTEAFFGQGTRLTVV.

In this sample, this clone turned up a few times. The CDR3 region is CASSVSNANVLTF. The DNA of the CDR3 is TGTGCCAGCAGCGTAAGCAACGCCAACGTCCTGACTTTC. V gene TRBV7-9 combines with J gene TRBJ2-6; D gene ambiguous. The germline V gene has CDR1 SEHNR and CDR2 FQNEAQ (reference sequence). This CDR3 has 13 amino acids. Trimming removed 5 bases from V and 7 bases from J, with 9 bases in between.

The chain's CDR3 is CAWSRGFSGNTIYF. The CDR3 bases are TGTGCCTGGAGTAGGGGATTCTCTGGAAACACCATATATTTT. The chain has TRBV30 and TRBJ1-3; possible D gene TRBD1, 5 bases. Germline loops: CDR1 GTSNPN, CDR2 SVGIG (reference sequence). The V gene lost 2 bases and the J gene lost 0 bases, with 8 bases spanning the gap. This CDR3 spans 14 amino acids.

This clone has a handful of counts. The CDR3: CAWSVYTDTQYF. CDR3 DNA sequence: TGTGCCTGGAGTGTGTACACAGATACGCAGTATTTT. The chain employs TRBV30 and TRBJ2-3; unclear D gene. The germline V gene encodes CDR1 GTSNPN and CDR2 SVGIG (reference sequence). The CDR3 loop spans 12 amino acids. Trimming pared 0 bases from V and 2 bases from J, leaving 3 bases between.

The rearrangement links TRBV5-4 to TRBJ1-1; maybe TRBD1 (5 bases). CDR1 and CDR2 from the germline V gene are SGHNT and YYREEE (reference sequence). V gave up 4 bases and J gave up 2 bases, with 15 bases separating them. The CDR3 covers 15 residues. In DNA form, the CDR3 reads TGTGCCAGCAGCACGGGTAAACAGGCAAACACTGAAGCTTTCTTT. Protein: CASSTGKQANTEAFF.

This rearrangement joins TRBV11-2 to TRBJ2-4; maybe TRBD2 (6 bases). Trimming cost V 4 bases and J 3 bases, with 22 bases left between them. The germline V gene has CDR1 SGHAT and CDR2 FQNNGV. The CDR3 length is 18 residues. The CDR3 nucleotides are TGTGCCAGCAGCTCCGGAGGGGCACTTACTACGCTCAAAAACATTCAGTACTTC. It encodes CASSSGGALTTLKNIQYF.

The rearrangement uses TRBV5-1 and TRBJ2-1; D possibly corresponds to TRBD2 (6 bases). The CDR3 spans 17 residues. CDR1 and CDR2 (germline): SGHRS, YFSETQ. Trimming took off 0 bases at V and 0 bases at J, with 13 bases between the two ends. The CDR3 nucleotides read TGCGCCAGCAGCTTGGGTGGCGGGGAATTCTCCTACAATGAGCAGTTCTTC. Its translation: CASSLGGGEFSYNEQFF.

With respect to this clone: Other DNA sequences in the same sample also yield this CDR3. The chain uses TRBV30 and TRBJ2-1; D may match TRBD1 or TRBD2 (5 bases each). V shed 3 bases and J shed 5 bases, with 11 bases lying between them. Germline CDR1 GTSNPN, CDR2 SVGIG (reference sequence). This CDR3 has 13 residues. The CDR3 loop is CAWSRGSHNEQFF. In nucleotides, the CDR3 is TGTGCCTGGAGCCGGGGCAGCCACAATGAGCAGTTCTTC.